Below, 27 T cell receptor beta chains from the same sample are listed, as sequenced in a study of blood T cell repertoires in COVID-19. The method was immunoSEQ multiplex PCR; TCRdb's version includes in-frame clones alone and lacks a portion of them. Of more than 70,000 clones listed, roughly 87% are singletons. Sequenced: peripheral blood. The receptors were gathered from a middle-aged man with acute or convalescent COVID-19.

The chain uses TRBV7-2 and TRBJ1-2; TRBD1 matches 8 bases. The CDR3 sequence is 13 residues long. CDR1 and CDR2 (germline): SGHTA, FQGNSA. V shed 5 bases and J 5 bases; nucleotides not matched to a gene: 4. The CDR3 bases are TGTGCCAGCAGCCCCCGACAGGGGTATGGCTACACCTTC. Encoded protein: CASSPRQGYGYTF.

The chain is built from TRBV11-2 and TRBJ2-7, with a tentative D call TRBD1 (7 bases). CDR1 is SGHAT and CDR2 is FQNNGV in the germline V gene. The CDR3 totals 16 residues. Deletions cut 3 bases from V and 1 base from J, with 16 bases between. This chain's CDR3 is CASSFLEQGRSYEQYF. For the CDR3, the DNA is TGTGCCAGCAGCTTCCTCGAACAGGGGAGGTCCTACGAGCAGTACTTC.

This chain links TRBV14 with TRBJ2-7, with D possibly matching TRBD1 (5 bases). CDR1 and CDR2 from the germline V gene are SGHDN and FVKESK. There are 14 residues in the CDR3. Deletions cut 4 bases from V and 6 bases from J, with 16 bases between. Here the CDR3 DNA reads TGTGCCAGCAGCCTACTTGGCCAGGGTGGCGAGCAGTACTTC. This codes for CASSLLGQGGEQYF.

The chain employs TRBV3-1 (or the pseudogene TRBV3-2) and TRBJ2-3; 11 bases fit TRBD2. J gave up 0 bases and V 3 bases, and 5 bases lay outside the gene matches. Looked up from germline, CDR1 is LGHDT and CDR2 is YNNKEL (reference sequence). The CDR3 runs 17 residues. CDR3 region: CASSHLTSGASTDTQYF. Written as DNA, the CDR3 is TGTGCCAGCAGCCACCTGACTAGCGGGGCTAGCACAGATACGCAGTATTTT.

This chain's CDR3 is CASSQGPSDQLVSYEQYF. Written as DNA, the CDR3 is TGCGCCAGCAGCCAAGGGCCCTCCGATCAACTAGTCTCCTACGAGCAGTACTTC. V gene TRBV4-1 combines with J gene TRBJ2-7; D is possibly TRBD2 (5 bases). Germline-derived CDR1 and CDR2 are MGHRA and YSYEKL. The CDR3 runs to 18 residues. Between the trimmed V and J ends, which lost 1 base and 0 bases, there was a span of 19 bases.

The gene calls are TRBV5-1 and TRBJ2-5, with 9 bases fitting TRBD2. The junction had 4 bases not matched to a gene; V was cut back by 3 bases and J by 1 base. The CDR3 extends over 15 amino acids. Germline V gene sequence: CDR1 SGHRS, CDR2 YFSETQ. The CDR3 region is CASSSSGARQETQYF. CDR3 coding DNA: TGCGCCAGCAGCTCTAGCGGGGCCCGCCAAGAGACCCAGTACTTC.

The chain employs TRBV5-1 and TRBJ1-1, with 7 positions matching TRBD1. The CDR3 runs 17 residues. J gave up 1 base and V 4 bases, and 13 bases lay outside the gene matches. The germline V gene encodes CDR1 SGHRS and CDR2 YFSETQ. The CDR3 region is CASSKLGQKNPNTEAFF. CDR3 nucleotide sequence: TGCGCCAGCAGCAAACTGGGACAGAAAAACCCGAACACTGAAGCTTTCTTT.

The chain links TRBV14 to TRBJ1-3, with 8 positions matching TRBD1. Looked up from germline, CDR1 is SGHDN and CDR2 is FVKESK. With 4 bases clipped from V and 7 bases from J, the junction kept 9 bases outside the gene matches. The CDR3 consists of 15 residues. CDR3 loop: CASSPWTGSENTIYF. The CDR3 DNA reads as TGTGCCAGCAGCCCCTGGACAGGGAGTGAGAACACCATATATTTT.

The V gene is TRBV5-1, the J gene TRBJ2-1, with 10 bases matching TRBD2. The CDR3 totals 16 residues. The V segment lost 0 bases and the J segment 6 bases; nucleotides outside the gene matches: 6. The germline V gene encodes CDR1 SGHRS and CDR2 YFSETQ. CDR3 sequence: CASSLDRAGGPNEQFF. The CDR3 nucleotides read TGCGCCAGCAGCTTGGATCGAGCGGGGGGGCCCAATGAGCAGTTCTTC. Combining the CDR3 with reference TRBV5-1 and TRBJ2-1 gives the whole variable domain KAGVTQTPRYLIKTRGQQVTLSCSPISGHRSVSWYQQTPGQGLQFLFEYFSETQRNKGNFPGRFSGRQFSNSRSEMNVSTLELGDSALYLCASSLDRAGGPNEQFFGPGTRLTVL.

The genes are TRBV7-2 and TRBJ1-6; no definite D call. The V and J ends lost 1 base and 6 bases respectively, with 7 bases between them. The CDR3 extends over 14 amino acids. Germline CDR1 is SGHTA and CDR2 is FQGNSA. Here the CDR3 reads CASSLGQVNSPLHF. The CDR3, as DNA: TGTGCCAGCAGCTTAGGGCAGGTTAATTCACCCCTCCACTTT.

The CDR3 DNA reads as TGTGCCAGCAGTCCGGGGACTAGCGGGGGCACCGGGGAGCTGTTTTTT. Its protein is CASSPGTSGGTGELFF. The chain joins TRBV28 to TRBJ2-2; 14 nucleotides line up with TRBD2. CDR1 and CDR2 (germline): MDHEN, SYDVKM. V lost 5 bases to trimming and J lost 4 bases; unmatched junction nucleotides: 3. This CDR3 has 16 residues.

This rearrangement joins TRBV19 to TRBJ1-4, with 8 bases matching TRBD1. Germline V gene sequence: CDR1 LNHDA, CDR2 SQIVND (reference sequence). CDR3 size: 15 residues. The V gene end was trimmed by 6 bases and the J gene end by 2 bases; junction bases not matched to a gene: 5. This CDR3 is CASRNRQGTNEKLFF. DNA for the CDR3: TGTGCCAGTAGAAATAGACAGGGGACTAATGAAAAACTGTTTTTT.

This clone has more than one count but fewer than ten. The rearrangement uses TRBV6-4 and TRBJ2-7; 7 bases are a match to TRBD1. Looked up from germline, CDR1 is MRHNA and CDR2 is SNTAGT. The J segment lost 4 bases and the V segment lost 1 base, leaving 10 bases of the junction unmatched. This CDR3 contains 16 residues. The CDR3 here is CASSDCYGQAIYEQYF. CDR3 in DNA: TGTGCCAGCAGTGACTGTTACGGACAGGCTATTTACGAGCAGTACTTC.

The V and J genes are TRBV18 and TRBJ1-1, with D possibly TRBD1 on 5 matching bases. Trimming took off 0 bases at V and 1 base at J, with 15 bases between the two ends. Germline lookup yields CDR1 KGHSH and CDR2 LQKENI. The CDR3 contains 17 residues. The DNA of the CDR3 is TGTGCCAGCTCACCACCCGGCAGGGCGGGAAAGAACACTGAAGCTTTCTTT. Amino acids: CASSPPGRAGKNTEAFF.

The rearrangement links TRBV4-1 to TRBJ1-2, with TRBD1 matching over 7 bases. Germline V gene sequence: CDR1 MGHRA, CDR2 YSYEKL. The CDR3 covers 14 residues. J was trimmed by 7 bases and V by 3 bases; bases with no gene match: 8. As DNA, the CDR3 is TGCGCCAGCAGCCAGGAAACAGGGGCGGGTGGCTACACCTTC. Amino acids: CASSQETGAGGYTF.

This clone has just a few counts. The rearrangement links TRBV4-2 to TRBJ1-6; no clear D gene. Per the germline V gene, CDR1 is LGHNA and CDR2 is YNFKEQ. V gave up 1 base and J gave up 7 bases, with 5 bases separating them. The CDR3 loop spans 13 amino acids. Here the CDR3 DNA reads TGTGCCAGCAGCCAAGCCAGGAATTCACCCCTCCACTTT. Translated: CASSQARNSPLHF.

This chain joins TRBV23-1 and TRBJ1-5, with a tentative D call TRBD1 (6 bases). TRBV23-1 carries the ORF label, with uncertain function. The CDR3 covers 13 residues. V lost 6 bases to trimming and J lost 4 bases, with 10 bases between them. Written as DNA, the CDR3 is TGCGCCAGCAGGGACAGCTTAAATCAGCCCCAGCATTTT. It translates to CASRDSLNQPQHF.

CDR3 loop: CASSERGSNEKLFF. CDR3 sequence (DNA): TGTGCCAGCAGTGAAAGGGGTAGTAATGAAAAACTGTTTTTT. V is TRBV2 and J is TRBJ1-4; possibly TRBD1 for D (5 bases). CDR3 length: 14 residues. V gave up 2 bases and J gave up 4 bases, with 8 bases separating them. Per germline, CDR1 SNHLY and CDR2 FYNNEI.

The chain joins TRBV9 to TRBJ2-3; 8 bases are shared with TRBD2. In germline, CDR1 is SGDLS, CDR2 YYNGEE. The CDR3 is 18 amino acids. The V segment lost 3 bases and the J segment 4 bases; nucleotides outside the gene matches: 16. Written as DNA, the CDR3 is TGTGCCAGCAGCGAGAACCCCTCTATCCGGGGGGGGTCAGATACGCAGTATTTT. This sequence encodes CASSENPSIRGGSDTQYF.

V is TRBV7-9 and J is TRBJ2-7; 8 nucleotides line up with TRBD2. This CDR3 has 13 amino acids. Losses at the gene ends were 5 bases for V and 7 bases for J; bases not matched to a gene: 7. CDR1 is SEHNR and CDR2 is FQNEAQ in the germline V gene (reference sequence). The chain's CDR3 is CASSAGGDREQYV. The DNA for the CDR3 is TGTGCCAGCAGCGCGGGGGGCGACCGGGAGCAGTACGTC.

The gene calls are TRBV6-5 and TRBJ2-1; 9 bases align to TRBD1. The CDR3 runs to 15 residues. Per germline, CDR1 MNHEY and CDR2 SVGAGI. Trimming at V came to 0 bases and at J to 6 bases, leaving 3 bases not matched to a gene. For the CDR3, the DNA is TGTGCCAGCAGTTACTCGGGACAGGGAGGCAATGAGCAGTTCTTC. Translating gives CASSYSGQGGNEQFF.

This chain connects TRBV11-3 to TRBJ2-2; 8 bases map to TRBD2. The CDR3 is 15 amino acids. From germline, CDR1 is SGHNT and CDR2 YENEEA. The V and J ends lost 5 bases and 0 bases, in that order; junction bases with no gene match: 2. CDR3 sequence reads: CASSPGGANTGELFF. The CDR3 coding sequence is TGTGCCAGCAGCCCCGGGGGGGCGAACACCGGGGAGCTGTTTTTT.

This clone has just one count. The V gene is TRBV9, the J gene TRBJ2-5, with 8 nucleotides matching TRBD2. The CDR3 runs to 16 residues. From germline, CDR1 is SGDLS and CDR2 YYNGEE. The trim removed 4 bases at V and 1 base at J, leaving 9 bases unmatched. CDR3 nucleotides: TGTGCCAGCAGCATCCGTGGGGCGGGGGGCCAAGAGACCCAGTACTTC. Its protein is CASSIRGAGGQETQYF. The complete variable domain, with remaining parts taken from reference TRBV9 and TRBJ2-5, reads DSGVTQTPKHLITATGQRVTLRCSPRSGDLSVYWYQQSLDQGLQFLIQYYNGEERAKGNILERFSAQQFPDLHSELNLSSLELGDSALYFCASSIRGAGGQETQYFGPGTRLLVL.

The CDR3 loop is CASSSRDKSYEQYF. The CDR3 region has the DNA TGTGCCAGCAGCAGCCGGGACAAGAGCTACGAGCAGTACTTC. The chain carries TRBV11-1 and TRBJ2-7, with a tentative D call TRBD1 (6 bases). This CDR3 has 14 amino acids. Germline values: CDR1 SGHAT, CDR2 FQDESV (reference sequence). The ends were cut back, 5 bases at V and 3 bases at J, with 14 bases in the middle.

The chain couples TRBV12-3 or TRBV12-4 to TRBJ1-2; D perhaps matches TRBD1 (6 bases). The CDR3 length is 13 residues. Trimming left V 5 bases short and J 2 bases short, with 9 bases between. Written as DNA, the CDR3 is TGTGCCAGCAGTACGGACAGAAACTATGGCTACACCTTC. Translation: CASSTDRNYGYTF.

This chain joins TRBV5-5 and TRBJ2-2; D possibly corresponds to TRBD1 (6 bases). This CDR3 region has 16 residues. V lost 4 bases and J lost 0, with 13 bases in between. In germline, CDR1 is SGHKS, CDR2 YYEKEE (reference sequence). CDR3 region: CASSVIRGSNTGELFF. In DNA form, the CDR3 reads TGTGCCAGCAGCGTAATCAGGGGCTCGAACACCGGGGAGCTGTTTTTT.

The chain recombines TRBV28 with TRBJ1-6, with TRBD1 as a possible D gene (6 bases). V dropped 2 bases and J dropped 9 bases, with 17 bases sitting between them. Per germline, CDR1 MDHEN and CDR2 SYDVKM. The CDR3 is 16 residues long. CDR3 sequence (DNA): TGTGCCAGCAGTTTAAGGGGGAGATTGAGGGTTTCACCCCTCCACTTT. Translation: CASSLRGRLRVSPLHF.